The present TCR beta chain was sequenced within a study of blood T cell repertoires in COVID-19. Background on the study: Sites in the United States, Italy and Spain provided acute and convalescent COVID-19 samples. PBMCs, B-cell-depleted T cells, or T cells provided the cDNA or gDNA that made up the material.

TCRdb's table, derived via immunoSEQ multiplex PCR, lists solely in-frame clones and lacks some. The sample has 280,000 or so clones, 80% to 90% seen once. The sequence came from a woman between 45 and 60 years old who had recovered from COVID-19. The sequencing sample was made of peripheral blood.

The CDR3 DNA reads as TGCGCCAGCAGGTTCTCTAGCGGGCCCGGGGATGAGCAGTTCTTC. It encodes CASRFSSGPGDEQFF. V usage is TRBV5-1 and J usage is TRBJ2-1; 8 nucleotides agree with TRBD2. Trimming removed 5 bases from V and 8 bases from J; junction bases left unmatched: 12. Germline assignment: CDR1 SGHRS and CDR2 YFSETQ. The CDR3 loop spans 15 amino acids.